This paragraph covers one TCR beta chain sequence. This receptor's antigen is unknown. Base qualities are not provided; no much larger clone lies one nucleotide away. The data were taken from a study of T cells in Graves' hyperthyroidism and ophthalmopathy (dated by TCRdb to about 2019). For the study in its entirety: A discovery cohort of about a hundred patients, approximately 45 with Graves' ophthalmopathy and more than 55 with stable Graves' hyperthyroidism, was used to find distinguishing TCR V-J signatures. An independent validation cohort of under 20 hyperthyroidism patients and about 15 patients who later progressed to ophthalmopathy tested prospective prediction of ophthalmopathy. The approximately 100 discovery patients were divided at random into training and test sets in a 7:3 ratio. The study also compared thyroid tissue and blood T-cell repertoires from five or six Graves' hyperthyroidism patients. After sampling, hyperthyroidism patients received methimazole starting at 30 mg daily, and ophthalmopathy patients received high-dose intravenous methylprednisolone. The paper reports TCR Vbeta CDR3 sequencing of over 130 peripheral blood samples: over 40 ophthalmopathy, 70 to 85 hyperthyroidism and around 17 progressor patients. Overall results and qualifications from the work: In validation, the model predicted progression to ophthalmopathy a median of 6.5 months before onset, with 70% to 71% sensitivity and around 76% specificity. No statistical method was used to fix the sample size in advance, and group allocation was not hidden from the investigators. Blood samples also contained most of the expanded thyroid clonotypes (frequency above 0.001), which suggests that blood repertoires may reflect thyroid immune responses. A 13 V-J signature model separated ophthalmopathy from stable hyperthyroidism, with around 91% sensitivity and roughly 81% specificity in cross-validation and 80%/75% in testing.

The trim is 4 bases for V and 2 bases for J, with a gap of 8 bases between the germline ends. The cysteine opens and the phenylalanine closes a CDR3 of 12 amino acids. CDR3 DNA only is kept here, 36 bases in frame from base 1. CDR1 and CDR2 (SQVTM, ANQGSEA) derive from the germline V gene. Any patient with an uncontrolled infection, another autoimmune disease, pregnancy or lactation was excluded. Diagnoses were based on clinical symptoms, serum thyroxine and TRAb, thyroid ultrasound and orbital computed tomography. Total RNA was extracted with Trizol reagent, and quality was checked on an Agilent 2100 Bioanalyzer. Amplification of TCR beta CDR3 regions was carried out from RNA transcripts. The TCR CDR3 was subjected to a first round of RT-PCR using the HTBI primer set and the Qiagen OneStep RT-PCR kit. The libraries were constructed in a second round of multiplex PCR and then size-selected and purified. The libraries were sequenced on an Illumina HiSeq2000 using paired-end 100 bp reads. The paper's data handling went like this. SOAPnuke was used to process the raw data, throwing out any read that contained adapters or uncalled bases, had a mean Phred below 15, or lacked an exact constant-primer or identifier match. High-quality paired reads were merged with COPE v1.2.5, and unique nucleotide sequences were defined as clonotypes. MiTCR v1.1 was used to align clonotypes to the IMGT TRBV, TRBD and TRBJ reference segments. The analysis was restricted to V-J combinations with a frequency above 0.0001, which together covered over 99% of the repertoires. The TCS score was defined as the ratio of F50 (clonal expansion) to E x V (chaos), calculated using BLOSUM62-based TCRdist between CDR3 peptides within each V-J. Welch's t-statistics and random forest reduced some 510 V-J features to fewer than 15, which were used in a naive Bayes classifier (R e1071). The similarity between thyroid and blood repertoires was quantified using the Morisita-Horn index. TCRdb reworked the public reads: Q25 trimming with fastp, MiXCR clone assembly, productive beta chains retained. Identical CDR3 protein sequences are pooled into one entry, listed with their most common genes and DNA. TCRdb, not the original authors, processed these V and J calls. In all, the sample holds about 700,000 distinct CDR3 sequences, and roughly 45% of those were seen once. The ten largest make up about 7.2% of the sample.

Here the chain combines TRBV29-1 and TRBJ1-2, with TRBD1 as a weak D call on 6 bases. Material for sequencing was peripheral blood or thyroid tissue (not recorded which). The TCR sequence derives from an adult man with Graves' disease, either hyperthyroidism or ophthalmopathy (not recorded which). For the CDR3, the sequence is CSVGGRNYGYTF. The nucleotide sequence is TGCAGCGTTGGGGGGCGCAACTATGGCTACACCTTC.